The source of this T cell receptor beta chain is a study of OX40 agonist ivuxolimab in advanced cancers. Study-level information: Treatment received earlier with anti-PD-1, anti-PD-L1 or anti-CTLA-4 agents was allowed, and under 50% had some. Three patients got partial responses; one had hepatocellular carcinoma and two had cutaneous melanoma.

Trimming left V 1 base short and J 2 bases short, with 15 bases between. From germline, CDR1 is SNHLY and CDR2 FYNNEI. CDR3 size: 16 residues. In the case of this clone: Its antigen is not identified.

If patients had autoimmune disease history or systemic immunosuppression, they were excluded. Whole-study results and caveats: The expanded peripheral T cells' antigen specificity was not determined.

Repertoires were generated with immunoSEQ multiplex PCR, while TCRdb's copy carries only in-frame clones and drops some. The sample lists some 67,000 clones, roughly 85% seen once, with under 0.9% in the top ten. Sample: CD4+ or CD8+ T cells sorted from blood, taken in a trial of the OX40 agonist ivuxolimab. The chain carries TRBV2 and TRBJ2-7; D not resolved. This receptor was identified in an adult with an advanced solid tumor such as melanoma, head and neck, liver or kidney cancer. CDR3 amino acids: CASSEEGRLPPYEQYF. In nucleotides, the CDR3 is TGTGCCAGCAGTGAAGAGGGTCGGCTCCCTCCCTACGAGCAGTACTTC.